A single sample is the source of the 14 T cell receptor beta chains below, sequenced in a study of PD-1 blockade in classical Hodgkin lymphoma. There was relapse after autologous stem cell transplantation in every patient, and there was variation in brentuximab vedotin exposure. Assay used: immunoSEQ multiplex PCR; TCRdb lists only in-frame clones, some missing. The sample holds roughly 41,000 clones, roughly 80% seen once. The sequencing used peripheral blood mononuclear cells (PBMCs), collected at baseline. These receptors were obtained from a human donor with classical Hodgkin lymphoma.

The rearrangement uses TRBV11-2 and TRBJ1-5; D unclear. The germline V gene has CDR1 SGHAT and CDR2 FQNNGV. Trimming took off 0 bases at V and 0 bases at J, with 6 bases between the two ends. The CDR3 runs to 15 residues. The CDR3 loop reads CASSLEPNSNQPQHF. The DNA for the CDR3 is TGTGCCAGCAGCTTAGAACCCAATAGCAATCAGCCCCAGCATTTT.

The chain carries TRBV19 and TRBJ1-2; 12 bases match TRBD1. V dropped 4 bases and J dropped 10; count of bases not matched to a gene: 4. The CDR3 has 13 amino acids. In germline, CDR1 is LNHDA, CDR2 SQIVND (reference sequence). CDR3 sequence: CASSTGTGGAYTF. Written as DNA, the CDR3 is TGTGCCAGTAGTACGGGGACAGGGGGCGCCTACACCTTC.

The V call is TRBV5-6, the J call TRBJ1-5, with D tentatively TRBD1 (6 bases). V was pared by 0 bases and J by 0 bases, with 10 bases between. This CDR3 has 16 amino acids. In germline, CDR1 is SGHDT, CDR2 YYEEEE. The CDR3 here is CASSLAETGSNQPQHF. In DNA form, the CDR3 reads TGTGCCAGCAGCTTGGCCGAGACAGGTAGCAATCAGCCCCAGCATTTT.

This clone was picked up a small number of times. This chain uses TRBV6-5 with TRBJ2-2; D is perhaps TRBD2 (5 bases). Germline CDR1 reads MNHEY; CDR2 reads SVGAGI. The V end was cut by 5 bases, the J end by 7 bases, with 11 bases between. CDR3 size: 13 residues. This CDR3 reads CASSPLSGGELFF. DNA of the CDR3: TGTGCCAGCAGTCCCTTGAGCGGCGGGGAGCTGTTTTTT.

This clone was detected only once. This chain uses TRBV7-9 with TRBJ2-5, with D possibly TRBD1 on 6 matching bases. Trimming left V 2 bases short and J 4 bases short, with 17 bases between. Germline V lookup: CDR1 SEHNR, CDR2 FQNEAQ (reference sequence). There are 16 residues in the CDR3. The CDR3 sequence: CASSLPGTIEGETQYF. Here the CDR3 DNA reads TGTGCCAGCAGCTTACCCGGGACAATCGAGGGAGAGACCCAGTACTTC.

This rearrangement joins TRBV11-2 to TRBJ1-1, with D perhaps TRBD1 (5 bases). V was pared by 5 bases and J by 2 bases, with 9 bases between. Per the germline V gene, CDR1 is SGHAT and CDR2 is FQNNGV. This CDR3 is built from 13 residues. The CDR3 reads CASSLGVNTEAFF. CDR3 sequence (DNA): TGTGCCAGCAGCCTAGGGGTAAACACTGAAGCTTTCTTT.

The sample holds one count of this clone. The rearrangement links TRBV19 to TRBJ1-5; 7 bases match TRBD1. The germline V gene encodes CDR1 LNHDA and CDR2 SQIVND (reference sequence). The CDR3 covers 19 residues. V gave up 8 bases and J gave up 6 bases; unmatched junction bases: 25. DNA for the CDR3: TGTGCCAGTCTGCCGACCGGGACAGTCGGACTCATAACGGGTCAGCCCCAGCATTTT. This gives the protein CASLPTGTVGLITGQPQHF.

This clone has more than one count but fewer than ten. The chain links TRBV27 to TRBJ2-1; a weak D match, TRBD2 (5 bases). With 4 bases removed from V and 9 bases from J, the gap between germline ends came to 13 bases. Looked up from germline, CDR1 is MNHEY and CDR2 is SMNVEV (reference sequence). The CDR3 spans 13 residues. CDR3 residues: CASSWTSRGEQFF. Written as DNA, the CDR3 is TGTGCCAGCAGTTGGACTTCGCGTGGTGAGCAGTTCTTC.

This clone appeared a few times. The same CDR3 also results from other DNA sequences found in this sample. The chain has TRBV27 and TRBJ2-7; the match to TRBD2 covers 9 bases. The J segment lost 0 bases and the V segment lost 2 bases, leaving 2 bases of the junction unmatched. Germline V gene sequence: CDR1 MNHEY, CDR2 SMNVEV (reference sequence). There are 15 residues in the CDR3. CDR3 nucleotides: TGTGCCAGCAGTTTAAGGCGGGAGGGCTCCTACGAGCAGTACTTC. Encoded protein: CASSLRREGSYEQYF.

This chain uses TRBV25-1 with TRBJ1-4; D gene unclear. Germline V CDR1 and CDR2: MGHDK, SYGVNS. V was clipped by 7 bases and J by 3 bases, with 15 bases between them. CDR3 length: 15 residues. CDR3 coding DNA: TGTGCCAGCAAAGGTGATAGGAGGGCTAATGAAAAACTGTTTTTT. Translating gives CASKGDRRANEKLFF.

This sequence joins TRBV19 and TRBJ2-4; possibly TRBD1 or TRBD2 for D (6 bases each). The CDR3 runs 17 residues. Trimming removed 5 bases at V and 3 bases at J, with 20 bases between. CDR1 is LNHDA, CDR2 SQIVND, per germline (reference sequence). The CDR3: CASSGYRVEGGKNIQYF. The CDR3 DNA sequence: TGTGCCAGTAGTGGGTACAGGGTCGAGGGAGGCAAAAACATTCAGTACTTC. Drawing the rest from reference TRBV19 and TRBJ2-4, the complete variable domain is DGGITQSPKYLFRKEGQNVTLSCEQNLNHDAMYWYRQDPGQGLRLIYYSQIVNDFQKGDIAEGYSVSREKKESFPLTVTSAQKNPTAFYLCASSGYRVEGGKNIQYFGAGTRLSVL.

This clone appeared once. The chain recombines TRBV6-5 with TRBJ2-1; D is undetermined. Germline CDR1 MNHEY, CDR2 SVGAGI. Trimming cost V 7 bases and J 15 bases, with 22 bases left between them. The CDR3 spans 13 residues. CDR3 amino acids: CASTLTAGANVFF. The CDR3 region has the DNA TGTGCCAGCACCCTCACGGCCGGAGCCAATGTGTTCTTC.

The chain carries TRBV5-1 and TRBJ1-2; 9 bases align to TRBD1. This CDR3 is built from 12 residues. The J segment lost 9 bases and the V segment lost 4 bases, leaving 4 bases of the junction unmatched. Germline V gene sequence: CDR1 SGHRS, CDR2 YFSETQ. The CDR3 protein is CASSAQGARYTF. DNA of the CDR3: TGCGCCAGCAGCGCACAGGGGGCTCGCTACACCTTC.

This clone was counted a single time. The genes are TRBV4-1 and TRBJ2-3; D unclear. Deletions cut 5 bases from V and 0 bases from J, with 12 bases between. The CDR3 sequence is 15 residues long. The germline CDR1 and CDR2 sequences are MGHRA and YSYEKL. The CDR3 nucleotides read TGCGCCAGCAGCACGAGACCTCCTAGCACAGATACGCAGTATTTT. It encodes CASSTRPPSTDTQYF.